A single sample is the source of the 31 T cell receptor beta chains below, sequenced in a study of cytomegalovirus exposure and HLA in healthy donors (dated by TCRdb to about 2017). Libraries were prepared through the immunoSEQ multiplex PCR assay. For the multiplex PCR, a mixture combining 60 forward primers for TCR Vbeta segments and 13 reverse primers for TCR Jbeta segments was used. Not all clones reach the TCRdb copy of this immuneACCESS table, which keeps in-frame sequences only. Checked studies attribute under half of the gap to unresolved V genes and leave the rest unexplained. This sample gives approximately 130,000 clones in total; over 70% of them show up just once. The ten largest make up over 1.5% of the sample. Sequenced: PBMCs. These receptors were taken from a woman aged 40 to 50 in good health and CMV-seronegative.

V is TRBV27 and J is TRBJ1-6; D unclear. In germline, CDR1 is MNHEY, CDR2 SMNVEV (reference sequence). Trimming stripped 4 bases from V and 9 bases from J, with 13 bases between. The CDR3 length is 14 residues. CDR3 sequence reads: CASSYGELGSPLHF. CDR3 sequence (DNA): TGTGCCAGCAGTTACGGGGAGCTGGGTTCACCCCTCCACTTT.

The V call is TRBV28, the J call TRBJ2-1; D uncertain. Trimming cost V 5 bases and J 8 bases, with 10 bases left between them. Germline CDR1 and CDR2: MDHEN and SYDVKM. This CDR3 contains 12 residues. In DNA form, the CDR3 reads TGTGCCAGCAGTAGCTTTGAGGATGAGCAGTTCTTC. As protein: CASSSFEDEQFF. Full variable domain (remainder filled in from reference TRBV28 and TRBJ2-1): DVKVTQSSRYLVKRTGEKVFLECVQDMDHENMFWYRQDPGLGLRLIYFSYDVKMKEKGDIPEGYSVSREKKERFSLILESASTNQTSMYLCASSSFEDEQFFGPGTRLTVL.

This chain joins TRBV6-1 and TRBJ2-7; perhaps TRBD2 as D (5 bases). The CDR3 extends over 15 amino acids. With 2 bases removed from V and 3 bases from J, the gap between germline ends came to 14 bases. Germline V gene data show CDR1 as MNHNS and CDR2 as SASEGT. The CDR3: CASSEIYGEHYEQYF. The CDR3 nucleotides are TGTGCCAGCAGTGAAATCTATGGGGAGCACTACGAGCAGTACTTC.

This chain connects TRBV4-2 to TRBJ2-7; D is perhaps TRBD2 (6 bases). CDR1 and CDR2 from the germline V gene are LGHNA and YNFKEQ. The CDR3 spans 12 residues. Trimming stripped 1 base from V and 7 bases from J, with 8 bases between. The DNA of the CDR3 is TGTGCCAGCAGCCAAGTGGCGGGGGAGCAGTACTTC. It yields the protein CASSQVAGEQYF.

The sample holds a few counts of this clone. V usage is TRBV2 and J usage is TRBJ1-2, with 10 bases lining up with TRBD1. The V gene's germline CDR1 is SNHLY and CDR2 FYNNEI. The CDR3 consists of 14 residues. The trim removed 4 bases at V and 2 bases at J, leaving 1 base unmatched. CDR3 sequence reads: CASSGQGANYGYTF. CDR3 in DNA: TGTGCCAGCAGTGGACAGGGGGCGAACTATGGCTACACCTTC. Supplemented by reference TRBV2 and TRBJ1-2, the full variable domain reads EPEVTQTPSHQVTQMGQEVILRCVPISNHLYFYWYRQILGQKVEFLVSFYNNEISEKSEIFDDQFSVERPDGSNFTLKIRSTKLEDSAMYFCASSGQGANYGYTFGSGTRLTVV.

The chain couples TRBV29-1 to TRBJ1-1, with a weak D call TRBD1 (5 bases). The CDR3 has 12 amino acids. Germline V gene data show CDR1 as SQVTM and CDR2 as ANQGSEA. The V gene lost 4 bases and the J gene lost 4 bases, with 10 bases spanning the gap. CDR3 in amino acids: CSVGRAATEAFF. Written as DNA, the CDR3 is TGCAGCGTTGGCAGGGCGGCCACTGAAGCTTTCTTT.

The V gene is TRBV6-6, the J gene TRBJ1-3; 7 positions agree with TRBD1. V was pared by 2 bases and J by 0 bases, with 4 bases of the junction left unmatched. The germline gives CDR1 MNHNY, CDR2 SVGAGI (reference sequence). The length of the CDR3 is 16 residues. The CDR3 coding sequence is TGTGCCAGCAGTTACACGACAGGGAACTCTGGAAACACCATATATTTT. As protein: CASSYTTGNSGNTIYF.

The rearrangement joins TRBV19 to TRBJ1-1; 7 bases line up with TRBD1. The CDR3 is 16 residues long. The trim removed 4 bases at V and 1 base at J, leaving 9 bases unmatched. Germline V gene sequence: CDR1 LNHDA, CDR2 SQIVND (reference sequence). CDR3 loop: CASSKRVGTENTEAFF. The CDR3 DNA reads TGTGCCAGTAGTAAAAGAGTCGGGACAGAGAACACTGAAGCTTTCTTT. Supplemented by reference TRBV19 and TRBJ1-1, the full variable domain reads DGGITQSPKYLFRKEGQNVTLSCEQNLNHDAMYWYRQDPGQGLRLIYYSQIVNDFQKGDIAEGYSVSREKKESFPLTVTSAQKNPTAFYLCASSKRVGTENTEAFFGQGTRLTVV.

The gene calls are TRBV30 and TRBJ2-7; D is unresolved. The germline V gene encodes CDR1 GTSNPN and CDR2 SVGIG (reference sequence). The CDR3 extends over 11 amino acids. Trimming left V 6 bases short and J 5 bases short, with 11 bases between. As DNA, the CDR3 is TGTGCCTGCTCCCGGTATGACGAGCAGTACTTC. Its translation: CACSRYDEQYF.

V is TRBV5-3 and J is TRBJ1-1; 8 nucleotides match TRBD1. TRBV5-3 is filed as an ORF, its function uncertain. The CDR3 contains 14 residues. V lost 4 bases and J lost 1; bases outside the gene matches: 3. CDR3 bases: TGTGCCAGAAGCCCGGGACAGGAGAACACTGAAGCTTTCTTT. It translates to CARSPGQENTEAFF.

The chain has TRBV29-1 and TRBJ2-1; 7 bases map to TRBD2. The CDR3 totals 14 residues. Losses at the gene ends were 4 bases for V and 5 bases for J; bases not matched to a gene: 8. CDR1 is SQVTM, CDR2 ANQGSEA, per germline. The CDR3 nucleotides read TGCAGCGTTGTCGGGAGCGGGACCAACAATGAGCAGTTCTTC. Protein sequence: CSVVGSGTNNEQFF.

Comments on this clone: One end of the junction is discordant with germline, which a read error may explain. J is TRBJ1-2 and V is TRBV10-3; TRBD1 is a possible D gene (5 bases). The CDR3 has 13 residues. Looked up from germline, CDR1 is ENHRY and CDR2 is SYGVKD. In nucleotides, the CDR3 is TGTGCCATCAGGGTTCAGGGTAACCATGGCTACACCTTC. Encoded protein: CAIRVQGNHGYTF.

The chain joins TRBV19 to TRBJ1-1; no firm D call. The germline V gene has CDR1 LNHDA and CDR2 SQIVND (reference sequence). CDR3 length equals 14 residues. The V and J ends lost 5 bases and 0 bases respectively, with 10 bases between them. This CDR3 is CASSHAVMNTEAFF. The CDR3 DNA reads TGTGCCAGTAGTCATGCGGTCATGAACACTGAAGCTTTCTTT.

The J gene is TRBJ1-1, the V gene TRBV7-9; D ambiguous. The CDR3 consists of 14 residues. Germline V gene data show CDR1 as SEHNR and CDR2 as FQNEAQ (reference sequence). Trimming pared 4 bases from V and 1 base from J, leaving 10 bases between. The CDR3 nucleotides are TGTGCCAGCAGCTATTTGGCAGGGAACACTGAAGCTTTCTTT. Translation: CASSYLAGNTEAFF.

The genes are TRBV9 and TRBJ2-2; tentative D call: TRBD2 (7 bases). The germline CDR1 and CDR2 sequences are SGDLS and YYNGEE. The CDR3 consists of 14 residues. Trimming took 2 bases from V and 7 from J, leaving 12 bases between them. The chain's CDR3 is CASSVMRGGGELFF. CDR3 DNA sequence: TGTGCCAGCAGCGTTATGAGGGGGGGCGGGGAGCTGTTTTTT.

Regarding this clone: The same CDR3 arises from other DNA sequences in this sample as well. The chain employs TRBV7-3 and TRBJ2-2; the D is unclear. V lost 5 bases, J lost 4 bases, and 8 bases lay in between. The CDR3 consists of 13 residues. Looked up from germline, CDR1 is SGHTA and CDR2 is FQGTGA. In DNA form, the CDR3 reads TGTGCCAGCAGCCCTCCCGGCACCGGGGAGCTGTTTTTT. Translation gives CASSPPGTGELFF. The complete variable domain, with remaining parts taken from reference TRBV7-3 and TRBJ2-2, reads GAGVSQTPSNKVTEKGKYVELRCDPISGHTALYWYRQSLGQGPEFLIYFQGTGAADDSGLPNDRFFAVRPEGSVSTLKIQRTERGDSAVYLCASSPPGTGELFFGEGSRLTVL.

The rearrangement uses TRBV19 and TRBJ1-2; D may be TRBD1 (6 bases). With 3 bases removed from V and 1 base from J, the gap between germline ends came to 18 bases. This CDR3 comprises 17 residues. The germline V gene has CDR1 LNHDA and CDR2 SQIVND (reference sequence). The CDR3 DNA reads TGTGCCAGTAGTATGCGAACAGGGCGCACTCATAACTATGGCTACACCTTC. Translation gives CASSMRTGRTHNYGYTF.

This clone was observed once. The chain employs TRBV4-2 and TRBJ1-2; D call uncertain. With 1 base removed from V and 6 bases from J, the gap between germline ends came to 9 bases. Germline assignment: CDR1 LGHNA and CDR2 YNFKEQ. The CDR3 sequence is 13 residues long. This CDR3 is CASSQGGRDGYTF. CDR3 nucleotide sequence: TGTGCCAGCAGCCAAGGAGGGAGGGATGGCTACACCTTC.

The chain is built from TRBV10-3 and TRBJ1-2, with 12 bases matching TRBD1. Trimming took 4 bases from V and 3 from J; bases not matched to a gene: 12. CDR3 length: 18 amino acids. Germline assignment: CDR1 ENHRY and CDR2 SYGVKD. CDR3 DNA sequence: TGTGCCATCAGTGGGACTACCGGGACAGGGGGCCTGGACTATGGCTACACCTTC. Protein: CAISGTTGTGGLDYGYTF.

CDR3: CASSGLASDTQYF. For the CDR3, the DNA is TGTGCCAGCAGCGGTCTAGCGTCGGATACGCAGTATTTT. The genes are TRBV9 and TRBJ2-3; TRBD2 might be the D (6 bases). Trimming pared 3 bases from V and 6 bases from J, leaving 11 bases between. CDR1 is SGDLS, CDR2 YYNGEE, per germline. This CDR3 has 13 residues.

The chain combines TRBV5-1 with TRBJ2-1; TRBD2 agrees at 9 bases. Trimming at V came to 4 bases and at J to 5 bases, leaving 19 bases not matched to a gene. This CDR3 is 19 amino acids long. Germline CDR1 reads SGHRS; CDR2 reads YFSETQ. The CDR3 DNA reads as TGCGCCAGCAGCCACGGACGAAGCGGGAGGATAAGGGTCAACAATGAGCAGTTCTTC. It yields the protein CASSHGRSGRIRVNNEQFF. Supplemented by reference TRBV5-1 and TRBJ2-1, the full variable domain reads KAGVTQTPRYLIKTRGQQVTLSCSPISGHRSVSWYQQTPGQGLQFLFEYFSETQRNKGNFPGRFSGRQFSNSRSEMNVSTLELGDSALYLCASSHGRSGRIRVNNEQFFGPGTRLTVL.

The V gene is TRBV7-9, the J gene TRBJ1-4; TRBD1 is a possible D gene (6 bases). V lost 2 bases and J lost 5, with 15 bases in between. This CDR3 has 16 amino acids. Germline V lookup: CDR1 SEHNR, CDR2 FQNEAQ (reference sequence). The CDR3 DNA is TGTGCCAGCAGCTTAAGGTCTGGACAGCTGAATGAAAAACTGTTTTTT. Amino acid sequence: CASSLRSGQLNEKLFF. Supplemented by reference TRBV7-9 and TRBJ1-4, the full variable domain reads DTGVSQNPRHKITKRGQNVTFRCDPISEHNRLYWYRQTLGQGPEFLTYFQNEAQLEKSRLLSDRFSAERPKGSFSTLEIQRTEQGDSAMYLCASSLRSGQLNEKLFFGSGTQLSVL.

V and J are TRBV5-1 and TRBJ2-7; 14 nucleotides line up with TRBD2. The CDR3 is 18 amino acids. Trimming removed 4 bases from V and 2 bases from J; junction bases left unmatched: 11. The germline CDR1 and CDR2 sequences are SGHRS and YFSETQ. The CDR3 DNA reads TGCGCCAGCAGCCCTGGGACTAGCGGGAGCCTGGGGGCCTACGAGCAGTACTTC. This codes for CASSPGTSGSLGAYEQYF.

V and J are TRBV5-6 and TRBJ2-5, with TRBD1 identical over 8 bases. V gave up 5 bases and J gave up 9 bases; unmatched junction bases: 15. The length of the CDR3 is 15 residues. The germline V gene encodes CDR1 SGHDT and CDR2 YYEEEE. The CDR3 region is CASRSGQGPNRAQYF. The CDR3 bases are TGTGCCAGCAGATCAGGACAGGGACCCAACAGGGCCCAGTACTTC.

V gene TRBV28 combines with J gene TRBJ1-5, with 11 bases aligning to TRBD1. The trim removed 5 bases at V and 0 bases at J, leaving 18 bases unmatched. CDR1 is MDHEN, CDR2 SYDVKM, per germline. This CDR3 has 21 residues. CDR3 sequence (DNA): TGTGCCAGCAGTACTACTAACCTGGGACAGGGGGACATCTATAGCAATCAGCCCCAGCATTTT. Protein sequence: CASSTTNLGQGDIYSNQPQHF.

The chain has TRBV11-2 and TRBJ1-4; 11 nucleotides agree with TRBD1. The CDR3 is 16 amino acids. V dropped 3 bases and J dropped 5; count of bases not matched to a gene: 5. Germline CDR1 is SGHAT and CDR2 is FQNNGV. Here the CDR3 reads CASSFWTGGANEKLFF. CDR3 sequence (DNA): TGTGCCAGCAGCTTCTGGACAGGGGGCGCGAATGAAAAACTGTTTTTT. The full variable domain, in which reference TRBV11-2 and TRBJ1-4 provide the parts outside the CDR3, is EAGVAQSPRYKIIEKRQSVAFWCNPISGHATLYWYQQILGQGPKLLIQFQNNGVVDDSQLPKDRFSAERLKGVDSTLKIQPAKLEDSAVYLCASSFWTGGANEKLFFGSGTQLSVL.

The chain recombines TRBV6-1 with TRBJ1-5, with TRBD1 matching over 8 bases. This CDR3 has 13 residues. CDR1 MNHNS and CDR2 SASEGT come from the germline V gene. V trimming: 6 bases; J trimming: 4 bases; junction bases outside the gene matches: 2. The CDR3 protein is CASSDRGNQPQHF. Written as DNA, the CDR3 is TGTGCCAGCAGCGACAGGGGAAATCAGCCCCAGCATTTT.

CDR3: CASSIQRDTEAFF. The CDR3 DNA sequence: TGTGCCAGCAGCATACAGAGAGACACTGAAGCTTTCTTT. The chain is built from TRBV5-4 and TRBJ1-1, with unresolved D. Germline loops: CDR1 SGHNT, CDR2 YYREEE (reference sequence). V dropped 4 bases and J dropped 3 bases, with 10 bases sitting between them. This CDR3 has 13 residues.

This chain uses TRBV7-9 with TRBJ1-5; unclear D gene. From germline, CDR1 is SEHNR and CDR2 FQNEAQ (reference sequence). V lost 1 base to trimming and J lost 3 bases, with 13 bases between them. The CDR3 runs 16 residues. CDR3 region: CASSLGTGLINQPQHF. In DNA, the CDR3 is TGTGCCAGCAGCTTAGGTACGGGATTAATCAATCAGCCCCAGCATTTT.

V and J are TRBV19 and TRBJ2-2; unclear D gene. The V and J ends lost 1 base and 2 bases respectively, with 8 bases between them. Per germline, CDR1 LNHDA and CDR2 SQIVND (reference sequence). CDR3 size: 15 residues. CDR3 residues: CASSIGAANTGELFF. CDR3 nucleotides: TGTGCCAGTAGTATAGGGGCAGCTAACACCGGGGAGCTGTTTTTT.

The chain links TRBV4-2 to TRBJ2-1; 10 bases align to TRBD2. Losses at the gene ends were 4 bases for V and 0 bases for J; bases not matched to a gene: 15. The length of the CDR3 is 20 residues. Germline loops: CDR1 LGHNA, CDR2 YNFKEQ. The CDR3 coding sequence is TGTGCCAGCAGCCCCGATCGGACTAGCGGTCGTCCACTCTCCTACAATGAGCAGTTCTTC. It codes for CASSPDRTSGRPLSYNEQFF.